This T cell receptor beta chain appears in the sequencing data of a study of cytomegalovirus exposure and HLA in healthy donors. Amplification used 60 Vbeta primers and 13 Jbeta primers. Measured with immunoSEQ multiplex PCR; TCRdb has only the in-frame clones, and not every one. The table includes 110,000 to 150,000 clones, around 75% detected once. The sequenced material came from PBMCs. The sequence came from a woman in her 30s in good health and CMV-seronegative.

In nucleotides, the CDR3 is TGTGCTTCGGCCGAGCGCTACAATGAGCAGTTCTTC. Its protein product is CASAERYNEQFF. V gene TRBV27 combines with J gene TRBJ2-1, with D unclear. The germline gives CDR1 MNHEY, CDR2 SMNVEV (reference sequence). The CDR3 consists of 12 residues.